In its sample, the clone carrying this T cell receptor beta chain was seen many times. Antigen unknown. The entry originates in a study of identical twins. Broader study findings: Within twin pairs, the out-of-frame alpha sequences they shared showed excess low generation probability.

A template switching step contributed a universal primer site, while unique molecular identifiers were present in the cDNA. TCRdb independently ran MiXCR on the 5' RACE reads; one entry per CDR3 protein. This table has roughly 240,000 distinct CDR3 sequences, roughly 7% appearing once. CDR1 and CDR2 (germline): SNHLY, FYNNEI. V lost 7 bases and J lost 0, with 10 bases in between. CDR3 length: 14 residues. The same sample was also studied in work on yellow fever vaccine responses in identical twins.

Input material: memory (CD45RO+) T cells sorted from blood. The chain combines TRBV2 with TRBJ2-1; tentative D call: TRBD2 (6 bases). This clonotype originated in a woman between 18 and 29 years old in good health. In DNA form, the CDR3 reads TGTGCCAGCAATAGCGGCCACTCCTACAATGAGCAGTTCTTC. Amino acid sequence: CASNSGHSYNEQFF. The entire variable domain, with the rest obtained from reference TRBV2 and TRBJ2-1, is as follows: EPEVTQTPSHQVTQMGQEVILRCVPISNHLYFYWYRQILGQKVEFLVSFYNNEISEKSEIFDDQFSVERPDGSNFTLKIRSTKLEDSAMYFCASNSGHSYNEQFFGPGTRLTVL.